The entry that follows covers one TCR beta chain sequence. The V gene's germline CDR1 is KGHDR and CDR2 SFDVKD. With V trimmed by 4 bases and J by 3 bases, 6 bases remained unmatched. The CDR3 totals 15 residues. Original analysis: Reference gene primer amplification yielded estimated nucleated cell counts. Clones were sequenced by immunoSEQ multiplex PCR, and TCRdb holds only the in-frame ones, with some missing. The DNA gave D and trimming, while V, J and clone size come from that table. Altogether around 170,000 clones are present, 85% to 95% being singletons, with the ten largest covering approximately 0.5%. This sample is part of a study of blood T cell repertoires in COVID-19. In the study overall: The study drew acute and convalescent COVID-19 samples from the United States, Italy and Spain. Nucleic acid was either cDNA or gDNA, and it came from T cells, B-cell-depleted T cells, or PBMCs.

Sequenced: peripheral blood. The chain has TRBV24-1 and TRBJ2-7; 9 bases align to TRBD2. The clonotype was recovered from a man aged 50 or older with acute or convalescent COVID-19. CDR3 nucleotides: TGTGCCACCAGTGACCCGACTAGCGGTAACTACGAGCAGTACTTC. This translates into CATSDPTSGNYEQYF.